The 22 T cell receptor beta chains given below trace back to one sample, sequenced in a study of CD8 T cells in ankylosing spondylitis. TCRdb ran MiXCR on the 5' RACE reads and lists one entry per CDR3 protein. Of roughly 200,000 distinct CDR3 sequences listed, under 30% are singletons. The sequenced sample was blood, either unsorted or a sorted T cell fraction (not recorded which). The receptor set was obtained from a male donor with ankylosing spondylitis or in good health (not recorded which).

This rearrangement joins TRBV20-1 to TRBJ1-2; a weak D match, TRBD1 (5 bases). Between the trimmed V and J ends, which lost 3 bases and 7 bases, there was a span of 9 bases. The CDR3 is 11 amino acids. Germline loops: CDR1 DFQATT, CDR2 SNEGSKA (reference sequence). In DNA, the CDR3 is TGCAGTGCTAGTGGGAGGGGTGGCTACACCTTC. Translated: CSASGRGGYTF.

Ten or more counts support this clonotype. V gene TRBV24-1 combines with J gene TRBJ2-7, with a tentative D call TRBD2 (6 bases). V was pared by 1 base and J by 2 bases, with 14 bases between. CDR1 KGHDR and CDR2 SFDVKD come from the germline V gene. The length of the CDR3 is 16 residues. The CDR3 region is CATSDFGGLLTYEQYF. The CDR3 region has the DNA TGTGCCACCAGTGATTTCGGGGGACTCTTAACCTACGAGCAGTACTTC.

V is TRBV6-1 and J is TRBJ2-7; 7 nucleotides agree with TRBD2. Germline V lookup: CDR1 MNHNS, CDR2 SASEGT. The CDR3 spans 16 residues. The V and J ends lost 7 bases and 2 bases, in that order; junction bases with no gene match: 14. The CDR3 nucleotides read TGTGCCAGCAACGACGGGGGGAGGGCCCCAGCCTACGAGCAGTACTTC. Its translation is CASNDGGRAPAYEQYF.

In its sample, this clonotype was seen many times. The rearrangement joins TRBV29-1 to TRBJ2-5, with 8 bases fitting TRBD1. V was clipped by 6 bases and J by 5 bases; unmatched bases: 8. The length of the CDR3 is 13 residues. Germline CDR1 is SQVTM and CDR2 is ANQGSEA. In nucleotides, the CDR3 is TGCAGCGTCGACAGGGGCGGAGGGGAGACCCAGTACTTC. The encoded protein is CSVDRGGGETQYF.

There are many counts of this clonotype. V gene TRBV4-2 combines with J gene TRBJ2-1; TRBD2 matches at 8 bases. Looked up from germline, CDR1 is LGHNA and CDR2 is YNFKEQ. The CDR3 has 17 amino acids. V lost 4 bases to trimming and J lost 0 bases; unmatched junction nucleotides: 8. The CDR3 here is CASSRWTSPDSYNEQFF. CDR3 nucleotide sequence: TGTGCCAGCAGCCGATGGACTAGCCCTGACTCCTACAATGAGCAGTTCTTC.

This clonotype was seen at least ten times. One end of the junction varies from germline; a read error may be responsible. This sequence joins TRBV7-3 and TRBJ1-5; the D is unclear. Germline CDR1 and CDR2: SGHTA and FQGTGA. The length of the CDR3 is 13 residues. The CDR3 loop reads CASSLWANQSQHF. In DNA, the CDR3 is TGTGCCAGCAGCTTATGGGCTAATCAGTCCCAGCATTTT.

Ten or more counts support this clonotype. CDR3 bases: TGTGCCAGCAGCCGACTAGCGGACACAGATACGCAGTATTTT. It yields the protein CASSRLADTDTQYF. The chain carries TRBV7-9 and TRBJ2-3; 9 bases line up with TRBD2. The ends lost 5 bases at V and 2 bases at J; junction bases unmatched: 2. Per the germline V gene, CDR1 is SEHNR and CDR2 is FQNEAQ (reference sequence). This CDR3 comprises 14 residues.

The chain has TRBV11-2 and TRBJ2-1, with D perhaps matching TRBD1 (5 bases). This CDR3 contains 18 residues. In germline, CDR1 is SGHAT, CDR2 FQNNGV. Trimming took 4 bases from V and 2 from J, leaving 21 bases between them. This chain's CDR3 is CASSSPPPYRLTYNEQFF. In DNA, the CDR3 is TGTGCCAGCAGCTCGCCTCCCCCCTACAGGTTAACCTACAATGAGCAGTTCTTC.

This clonotype has at least ten counts. The chain recombines TRBV6-5 with TRBJ2-5; D is undetermined. The CDR3 totals 14 residues. The V gene lost 0 bases and the J gene lost 1 base, with 6 bases spanning the gap. Per the germline V gene, CDR1 is MNHEY and CDR2 is SVGAGI. CDR3 loop: CASSYSLLQETQYF. DNA for the CDR3: TGTGCCAGCAGTTACTCCCTACTCCAAGAGACCCAGTACTTC.

The chain is built from TRBV3-1 and TRBJ2-3, with D tentatively TRBD2 (6 bases). This CDR3 is built from 15 residues. The germline CDR1 and CDR2 sequences are LGHDT and YNNKEL (reference sequence). V was cut by 4 bases and J by 1 base, with 12 bases left in between. CDR3 nucleotide sequence: TGTGCCAGCAGCCCCCTGCCGGGGGGCACAGATACGCAGTATTTT. Its protein is CASSPLPGGTDTQYF.

In this sample, this clonotype turned up many times. The rearrangement uses TRBV12-3 or TRBV12-4 and TRBJ2-3, with TRBD2 matching 11 bases. Trimming cost V 6 bases and J 1 base; bases outside gene matches: 3. The CDR3 spans 15 residues. The CDR3 spells CASRLAGDRTDTQYF. The CDR3 coding sequence is TGTGCCAGCAGACTAGCGGGAGACCGCACAGATACGCAGTATTTT.

This clonotype occurred once. The gene calls are TRBV7-3 and TRBJ2-2; TRBD1 aligns across 8 bases. CDR3 length: 16 amino acids. V was pared by 5 bases and J by 5 bases, with 10 bases of the junction left unmatched. Germline V gene lookup returns CDR1 SGHTA and CDR2 FQGTGA. The CDR3 sequence is CASSPSPGGGTGELFF. CDR3 DNA sequence: TGTGCCAGCAGCCCTTCGCCAGGGGGCGGGACCGGGGAGCTGTTTTTT.

This clonotype was found many times. The V gene is TRBV3-1, the J gene TRBJ2-1; 10 bases agree with TRBD2. The CDR3 length is 20 residues. V dropped 4 bases and J dropped 2; count of bases not matched to a gene: 17. From germline, CDR1 is LGHDT and CDR2 YNNKEL (reference sequence). CDR3 protein: CASSLFRTSGGPDTYNEQFF. The CDR3 bases are TGTGCCAGCAGCCTTTTCCGGACTAGCGGAGGACCCGACACCTACAATGAGCAGTTCTTC.

This clonotype was counted ten times or more. The CDR3 DNA reads TGCGCCAGCAGCTTGACTAGCGGGAGCGTCGATGAGCAGTTCTTC. Its translation is CASSLTSGSVDEQFF. The V and J genes are TRBV5-1 and TRBJ2-1; 11 nucleotides align to TRBD2. CDR1 SGHRS and CDR2 YFSETQ come from the germline V gene. V was pared by 1 base and J by 8 bases, with 5 bases of the junction left unmatched. CDR3 length equals 15 residues.

This clonotype turned up a few times. The chain carries TRBV12-3 or TRBV12-4 and TRBJ2-7, with 9 bases identical to TRBD2. The J segment lost 2 bases and the V segment lost 3 bases, leaving 11 bases of the junction unmatched. The CDR3 covers 17 residues. The DNA of the CDR3 is TGTGCCAGCAGTTTGGTAGGGGGAGGCGGGAGGGCCTACGAGCAGTACTTC. Its protein is CASSLVGGGGRAYEQYF.

The genes are TRBV30 and TRBJ2-5; D remains unclear. The germline CDR1 and CDR2 sequences are GTSNPN and SVGIG (reference sequence). The V gene lost 5 bases and the J gene lost 4 bases, with 14 bases spanning the gap. This CDR3 is 13 amino acids long. The CDR3 loop reads CAWCRKSTETQYF. The CDR3 DNA follows: TGTGCCTGGTGCCGGAAATCTACAGAGACCCAGTACTTC.

This clonotype was recorded at least ten times. This rearrangement joins TRBV10-3 to TRBJ2-1, with TRBD1 as a possible D gene (5 bases). This CDR3 contains 16 residues. Germline CDR1 is ENHRY and CDR2 is SYGVKD. V was cut by 0 bases and J by 4 bases, with 13 bases left in between. As DNA, the CDR3 is TGTGCCATCAGTGAGTCAGGGGCCCCTCGGTACAATGAGCAGTTCTTC. This encodes CAISESGAPRYNEQFF.

The chain couples TRBV5-1 to TRBJ1-3; 9 bases align to TRBD1. CDR1 is SGHRS, CDR2 YFSETQ, per germline. The junction had 9 bases not matched to a gene; V was cut back by 4 bases and J by 4 bases. This CDR3 is built from 16 residues. CDR3: CASSPEPQGAGNTIYF. The DNA of the CDR3 is TGCGCCAGCAGCCCGGAACCACAGGGGGCCGGAAACACCATATATTTT.

The rearrangement joins TRBV20-1 to TRBJ2-7; 11 bases are shared with TRBD1. J was trimmed by 0 bases and V by 7 bases; bases with no gene match: 5. The germline CDR1 and CDR2 sequences are DFQATT and SNEGSKA (reference sequence). CDR3 length: 14 residues. CDR3 nucleotides: TGCAGTGGAACGGACAGGGGGCTCTCCTACGAGCAGTACTTC. Its protein product is CSGTDRGLSYEQYF.

The genes are TRBV6-5 and TRBJ1-4, with D perhaps matching TRBD1 (5 bases). CDR1 is MNHEY and CDR2 is SVGAGI in the germline V gene. This CDR3 comprises 15 residues. Between the trimmed V and J ends, which lost 0 bases and 1 base, there was a span of 6 bases. In DNA, the CDR3 is TGTGCCAGCAGTTACTCAGGGGTAACTAATGAAAAACTGTTTTTT. It specifies CASSYSGVTNEKLFF.

This clonotype was detected only a few times. This chain joins TRBV27 and TRBJ2-4, with 13 bases fitting TRBD2. CDR3 length: 16 amino acids. V gave up 5 bases and J gave up 6 bases; unmatched junction bases: 7. CDR1 MNHEY and CDR2 SMNVEV come from the germline V gene (reference sequence). CDR3 sequence: CASSPARTSGRNIQYF. The DNA for the CDR3 is TGTGCCAGCAGTCCGGCGAGGACTAGCGGGAGAAACATTCAGTACTTC.

This clonotype was observed at least ten times. The V and J genes are TRBV12-3 or TRBV12-4 and TRBJ2-2; D gene ambiguous. The CDR3 contains 14 residues. The ends were cut back, 6 bases at V and 4 bases at J, with 12 bases in the middle. The DNA of the CDR3 is TGTGCCAGCAGCCCTCTGGTGGCCACCGGGGAGCTGTTTTTT. It codes for CASSPLVATGELFF.